These 11 T cell receptor beta chains share one sample of origin, sequenced in a study of beta chain features in type 1 diabetes. Findings of the study overall: There was a moderate but significant shortening of TCRB CDR3s in all four CD4+ subsets of Type 1 diabetes patients.

The study reverse transcribed the entire isolated RNA, so it sequenced expressed TCRB transcripts. Clones were sequenced by immunoSEQ multiplex PCR, and TCRdb holds only the in-frame ones, with some missing. This sample has more than 100,000 clones, with approximately 10% found just once. Their antigen targets remain unknown. Sequencing was carried out using central memory CD4+ T cells from blood. The receptors come from a man aged 25-45 years with type 1 diabetes.

This clone was counted a few times. V usage is TRBV11-2 and J usage is TRBJ2-5; TRBD2 might be the D (6 bases). V was trimmed by 0 bases and J by 5 bases, leaving 10 bases between them. The CDR3 covers 14 residues. Germline CDR1 SGHAT, CDR2 FQNNGV. The CDR3 bases are TGTGCCAGCAGCTTAGATCTAGGAGGGGAGACCCAGTACTTC. It yields the protein CASSLDLGGETQYF. Using reference TRBV11-2 and TRBJ2-5 for the parts outside the CDR3, the full variable domain is EAGVAQSPRYKIIEKRQSVAFWCNPISGHATLYWYQQILGQGPKLLIQFQNNGVVDDSQLPKDRFSAERLKGVDSTLKIQPAKLEDSAVYLCASSLDLGGETQYFGPGTRLLVL.

This clone was counted between two and nine times. The chain recombines TRBV6-1 with TRBJ2-1; tentatively, D is TRBD1 (5 bases). This CDR3 contains 15 residues. Trimming shortened V by 2 bases and J by 0 bases, and 8 bases separated the two germline ends. Germline values: CDR1 MNHNS, CDR2 SASEGT. The CDR3 here is CASSETGDSYNEQFF. CDR3 sequence (DNA): TGTGCCAGCAGTGAAACAGGAGACTCCTACAATGAGCAGTTCTTC.

J is TRBJ2-7 and V is TRBV27, with TRBD2 as a possible D gene (6 bases). There are 15 residues in the CDR3. V lost 5 bases to trimming and J lost 2 bases, with 16 bases between them. Germline CDR1 is MNHEY and CDR2 is SMNVEV (reference sequence). The CDR3 DNA sequence: TGTGCCAGCAGTCCGCGGGACGAACCCCCCTACGAGCAGTACTTC. Translation: CASSPRDEPPYEQYF.

The CDR3: CASSYGGGYTGELFF. CDR3 DNA sequence: TGCGCCAGCAGCTATGGCGGGGGATACACCGGGGAGCTGTTTTTT. The chain is built from TRBV5-1 and TRBJ2-2, with 7 bases matching TRBD2. Germline trimming cut 3 bases from V and 3 bases from J; bases unmatched to any gene: 5. The germline V gene encodes CDR1 SGHRS and CDR2 YFSETQ. The CDR3 runs 15 residues.

The chain joins TRBV7-9 to TRBJ1-2; D call uncertain. Germline CDR1 is SEHNR and CDR2 is FQNEAQ (reference sequence). Trimming pared 2 bases from V and 4 bases from J, leaving 14 bases between. This CDR3 has 15 residues. CDR3 sequence reads: CASSLSYNLAYGYTF. CDR3 coding DNA: TGTGCCAGCAGCTTATCGTACAACCTTGCCTATGGCTACACCTTC.

This clone has just a few counts. DNA of the CDR3: TGTGCCAGCTCCTTCGAATCGGGGAGTAATCAGCCCCAGCATTTT. It yields the protein CASSFESGSNQPQHF. The V gene is TRBV2, the J gene TRBJ1-5; D gene uncertain. Germline loops: CDR1 SNHLY, CDR2 FYNNEI. The CDR3 spans 15 residues. Deletions cut 8 bases from V and 4 bases from J, with 18 bases between.

The V and J genes are TRBV7-8 and TRBJ2-5; 11 bases agree with TRBD1. Per germline, CDR1 SGHVS and CDR2 FQNEAQ. Trimming at V came to 5 bases and at J to 7 bases, leaving 9 bases not matched to a gene. CDR3 length: 15 residues. The CDR3 sequence: CASSPRGTGGRTQYF. DNA for the CDR3: TGTGCCAGCAGCCCCCGTGGGACAGGGGGAAGGACCCAGTACTTC.

The gene calls are TRBV7-9 and TRBJ1-2, with TRBD1 matching over 7 bases. CDR1 SEHNR and CDR2 FQNEAQ come from the germline V gene (reference sequence). The ends lost 6 bases at V and 4 bases at J; junction bases unmatched: 14. The CDR3 contains 16 residues. CDR3 sequence: CASSPRATGASYGYTF. Written as DNA, the CDR3 is TGTGCCAGCAGTCCGAGAGCCACAGGGGCTTCCTATGGCTACACCTTC.

This clone was recorded a few times. This chain links TRBV7-8 with TRBJ2-6; 14 bases line up with TRBD2. The CDR3 sequence is 19 residues long. Germline V gene sequence: CDR1 SGHVS, CDR2 FQNEAQ. Germline trimming cut 5 bases from V and 2 bases from J; bases unmatched to any gene: 8. The CDR3 coding sequence is TGTGCCAGCAGCCGCCGACTAGCGGGGGGGGCAACTGGGGCCAACGTCCTGACTTTC. Encoded protein: CASSRRLAGGATGANVLTF. The full variable domain, with the rest looked up from reference TRBV7-8 and TRBJ2-6, is GAGVSQSPRYKVAKRGQDVALRCDPISGHVSLFWYQQALGQGPEFLTYFQNEAQLDKSGLPSDRFFAERPEGSVSTLKIQRTQQEDSAVYLCASSRRLAGGATGANVLTFGAGSRLTVL.

This chain connects TRBV5-1 to TRBJ1-6, with D maybe TRBD1 (6 bases). The ends were cut back, 0 bases at V and 10 bases at J, with 14 bases in the middle. Germline lookup yields CDR1 SGHRS and CDR2 YFSETQ. CDR3 length: 15 amino acids. In DNA form, the CDR3 reads TGCGCCAGCAGCTTGGAGCAGAAGGGACAATCACCCCTCCACTTT. This gives the protein CASSLEQKGQSPLHF.

This clone was seen a handful of times. J is TRBJ1-1 and V is TRBV4-2; D remains unclear. The germline V gene encodes CDR1 LGHNA and CDR2 YNFKEQ. The CDR3 is 14 residues long. Trimming pared 4 bases from V and 3 bases from J, leaving 12 bases between. The chain's CDR3 is CASSPGGSDTEAFF. CDR3 nucleotide sequence: TGTGCCAGCAGCCCAGGCGGGTCGGACACTGAAGCTTTCTTT.